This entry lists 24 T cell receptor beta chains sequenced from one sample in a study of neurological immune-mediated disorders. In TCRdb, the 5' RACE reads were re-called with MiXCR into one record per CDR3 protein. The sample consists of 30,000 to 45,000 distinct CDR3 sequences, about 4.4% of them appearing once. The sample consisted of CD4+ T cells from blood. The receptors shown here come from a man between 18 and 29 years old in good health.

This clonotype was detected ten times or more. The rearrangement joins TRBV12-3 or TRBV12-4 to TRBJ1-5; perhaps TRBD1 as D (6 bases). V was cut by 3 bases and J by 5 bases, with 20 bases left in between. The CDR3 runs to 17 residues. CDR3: CASSLGRIQGRDQPQHF. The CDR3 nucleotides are TGTGCCAGCAGTTTGGGTAGAATTCAGGGGAGGGATCAGCCCCAGCATTTT.

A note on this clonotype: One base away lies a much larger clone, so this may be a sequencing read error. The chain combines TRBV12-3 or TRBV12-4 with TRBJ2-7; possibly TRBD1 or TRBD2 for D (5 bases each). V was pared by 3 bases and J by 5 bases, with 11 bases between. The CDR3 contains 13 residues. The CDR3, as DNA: TGTGCCAGCAGTTTTGGGACCGCCCACGAGCAGTACTTC. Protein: CASSFGTAHEQYF.

The CDR3 is CASSDGYSNQPQHF. The CDR3 DNA is TGTGCCAGCAGTGACGGGTATAGCAATCAGCCCCAGCATTTT. This sequence joins TRBV2 and TRBJ1-5; no firm D call. The germline gives CDR1 SNHLY, CDR2 FYNNEI. Trimming removed 3 bases at V and 0 bases at J, with 6 bases between. This CDR3 comprises 14 residues.

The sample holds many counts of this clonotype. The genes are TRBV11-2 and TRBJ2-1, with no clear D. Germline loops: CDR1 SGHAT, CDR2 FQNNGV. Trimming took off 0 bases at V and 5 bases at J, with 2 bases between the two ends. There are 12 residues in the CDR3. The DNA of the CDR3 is TGTGCCAGCAGCTTAGAACACAATGAGCAGTTCTTC. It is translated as CASSLEHNEQFF.

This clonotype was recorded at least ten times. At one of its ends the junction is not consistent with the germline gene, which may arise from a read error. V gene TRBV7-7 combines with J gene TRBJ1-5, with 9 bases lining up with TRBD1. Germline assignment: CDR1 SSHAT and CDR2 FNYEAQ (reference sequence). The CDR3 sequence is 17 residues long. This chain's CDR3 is CASSRTCGQGRNQPQHF. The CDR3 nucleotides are TGTGCTAGCAGCCGAACATGTGGACAGGGGAGAAATCAGCCCCAGCATTTT.

Here the CDR3 DNA reads TGCAGTGCTAAGTTACCGGTGGGTACTGAAGCTTTCTTT. Residues: CSAKLPVGTEAFF. The V and J genes are TRBV20-1 and TRBJ1-1; D is unresolved. The V end was cut by 4 bases, the J end by 5 bases, with 14 bases between. CDR1 DFQATT and CDR2 SNEGSKA come from the germline V gene (reference sequence). The CDR3 length is 13 residues.

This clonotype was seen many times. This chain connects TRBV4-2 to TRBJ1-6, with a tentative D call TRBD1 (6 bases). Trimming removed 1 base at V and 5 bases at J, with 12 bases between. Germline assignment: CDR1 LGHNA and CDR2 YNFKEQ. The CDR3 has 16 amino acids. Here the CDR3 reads CASSQAGTSNNSPLHF. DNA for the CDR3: TGTGCCAGCAGCCAAGCCGGGACATCGAATAATTCACCCCTCCACTTT.

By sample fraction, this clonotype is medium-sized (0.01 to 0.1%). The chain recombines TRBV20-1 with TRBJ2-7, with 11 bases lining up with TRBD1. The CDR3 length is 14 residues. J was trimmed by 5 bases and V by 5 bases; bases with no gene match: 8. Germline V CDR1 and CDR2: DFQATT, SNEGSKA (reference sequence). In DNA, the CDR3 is TGCAGTGCTGGTTCACCGGGACAGGGGGACGAGCAGTACTTC. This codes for CSAGSPGQGDEQYF.

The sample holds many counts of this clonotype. In DNA form, the CDR3 reads TGCAGTGCTGTCGACATAATCAATCAGCCCCAGCATTTT. This encodes CSAVDIINQPQHF. This rearrangement joins TRBV20-1 to TRBJ1-5, with no clear D. Trimming left V 5 bases short and J 3 bases short, with 11 bases between. Per germline, CDR1 DFQATT and CDR2 SNEGSKA (reference sequence). This CDR3 region has 13 residues.

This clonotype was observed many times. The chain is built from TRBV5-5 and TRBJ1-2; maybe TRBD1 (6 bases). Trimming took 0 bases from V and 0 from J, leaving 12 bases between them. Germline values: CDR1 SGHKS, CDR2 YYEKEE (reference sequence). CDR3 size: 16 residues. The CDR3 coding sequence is TGTGCCAGCAGCTTGGCGGGGGGCAGAGCTAACTATGGCTACACCTTC. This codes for CASSLAGGRANYGYTF.

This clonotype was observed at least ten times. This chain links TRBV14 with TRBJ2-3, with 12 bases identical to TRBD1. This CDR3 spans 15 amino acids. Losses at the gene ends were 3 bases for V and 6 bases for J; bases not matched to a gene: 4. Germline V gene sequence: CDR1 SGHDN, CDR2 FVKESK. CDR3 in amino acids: CASSQGQGAFDTQYF. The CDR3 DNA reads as TGTGCCAGCAGCCAGGGACAGGGGGCGTTCGATACGCAGTATTTT.

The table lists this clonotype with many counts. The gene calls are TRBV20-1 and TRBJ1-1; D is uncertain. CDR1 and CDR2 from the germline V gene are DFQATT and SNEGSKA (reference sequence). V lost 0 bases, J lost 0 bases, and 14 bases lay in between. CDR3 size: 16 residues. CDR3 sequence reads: CSARDRRRHLNTEAFF. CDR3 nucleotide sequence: TGCAGTGCTAGAGATCGACGGCGCCACTTGAACACTGAAGCTTTCTTT.

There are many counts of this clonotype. The CDR3 loop reads CASSPGHSNTEAFF. The CDR3 nucleotides read TGTGCCAGCAGCCCCGGCCACTCGAACACTGAAGCTTTCTTT. The V call is TRBV7-3, the J call TRBJ1-1; no reliable D call. The germline V and J ends were trimmed by 5 bases and 1 base, with 11 bases remaining between them. The CDR3 spans 14 residues. Germline V gene lookup returns CDR1 SGHTA and CDR2 FQGTGA.

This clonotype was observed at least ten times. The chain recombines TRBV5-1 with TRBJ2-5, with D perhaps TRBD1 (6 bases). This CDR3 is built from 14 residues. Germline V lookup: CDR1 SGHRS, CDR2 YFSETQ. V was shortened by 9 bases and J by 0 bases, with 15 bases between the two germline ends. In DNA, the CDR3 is TGCGCCAACCTACAGGGCGAGTACCAAGAGACCCAGTACTTC. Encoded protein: CANLQGEYQETQYF.

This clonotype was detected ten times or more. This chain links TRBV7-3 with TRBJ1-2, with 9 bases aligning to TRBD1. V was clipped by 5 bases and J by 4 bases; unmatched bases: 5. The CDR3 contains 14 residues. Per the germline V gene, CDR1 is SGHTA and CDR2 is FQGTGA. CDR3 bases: TGTGCCAGCAGCCCAACAGGGGGCGGCTATGGCTACACCTTC. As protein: CASSPTGGGYGYTF.

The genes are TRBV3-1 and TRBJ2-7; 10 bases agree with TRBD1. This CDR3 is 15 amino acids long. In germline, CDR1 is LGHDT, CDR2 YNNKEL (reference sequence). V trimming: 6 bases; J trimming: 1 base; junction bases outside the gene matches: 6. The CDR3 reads CASSPRDRGSYEQYF. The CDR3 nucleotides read TGTGCCAGCAGTCCCCGGGACAGGGGATCCTACGAGCAGTACTTC.

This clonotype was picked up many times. CDR3 loop: CASSLGDQETQYF. CDR3 in DNA: TGTGCCAGCAGCTTAGGGGATCAAGAGACCCAGTACTTC. The chain is built from TRBV7-6 and TRBJ2-5; no clear D. Germline lookup yields CDR1 SGHVS and CDR2 FNYEAQ. This CDR3 has 13 residues. V lost 1 base, J lost 2 bases, and 5 bases lay in between.

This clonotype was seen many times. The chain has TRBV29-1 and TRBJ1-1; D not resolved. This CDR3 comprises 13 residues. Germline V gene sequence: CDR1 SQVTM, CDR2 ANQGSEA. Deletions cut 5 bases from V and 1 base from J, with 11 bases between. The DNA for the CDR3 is TGCAGCGTTTTTAACGGCAAGAACACTGAAGCTTTCTTT. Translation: CSVFNGKNTEAFF.

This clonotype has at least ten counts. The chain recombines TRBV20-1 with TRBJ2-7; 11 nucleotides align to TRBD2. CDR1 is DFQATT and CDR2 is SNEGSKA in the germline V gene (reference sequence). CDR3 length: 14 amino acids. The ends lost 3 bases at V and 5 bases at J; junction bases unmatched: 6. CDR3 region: CSARQTSGADEQYF. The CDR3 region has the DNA TGCAGTGCTAGGCAGACTAGCGGGGCAGACGAGCAGTACTTC.

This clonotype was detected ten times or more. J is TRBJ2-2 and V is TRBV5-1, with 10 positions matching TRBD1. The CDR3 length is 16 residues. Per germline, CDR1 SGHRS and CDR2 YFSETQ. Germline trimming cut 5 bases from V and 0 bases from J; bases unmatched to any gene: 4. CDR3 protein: CASRKGQGTNTGELFF. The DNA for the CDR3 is TGCGCCAGCAGAAAGGGACAGGGGACGAACACCGGGGAGCTGTTTTTT.

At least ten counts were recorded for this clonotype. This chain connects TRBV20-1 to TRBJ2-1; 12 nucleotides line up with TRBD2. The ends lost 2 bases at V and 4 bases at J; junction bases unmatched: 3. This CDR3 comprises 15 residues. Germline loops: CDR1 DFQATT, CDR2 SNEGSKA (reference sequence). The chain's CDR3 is CSARKLAGGYNEQFF. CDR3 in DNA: TGCAGTGCTAGAAAACTAGCGGGGGGTTACAATGAGCAGTTCTTC.

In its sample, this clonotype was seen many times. CDR3 coding DNA: TGCAGTGCTAGGTCTCCGGGACAGGGTCCTGAAGCTTTCTTT. Translating gives CSARSPGQGPEAFF. The chain couples TRBV20-1 to TRBJ1-1; 9 bases are a match to TRBD1. Trimming took 3 bases from V and 6 from J; bases not matched to a gene: 8. Germline V gene sequence: CDR1 DFQATT, CDR2 SNEGSKA (reference sequence). The CDR3 is 14 amino acids.

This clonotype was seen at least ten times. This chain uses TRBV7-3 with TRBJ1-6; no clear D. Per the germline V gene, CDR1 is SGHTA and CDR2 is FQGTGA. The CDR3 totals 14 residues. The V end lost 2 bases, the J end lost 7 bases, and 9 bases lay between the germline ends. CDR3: CASSLGHSNSPLHF. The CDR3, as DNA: TGTGCCAGCAGCTTAGGGCACTCAAATTCACCCCTCCACTTT.

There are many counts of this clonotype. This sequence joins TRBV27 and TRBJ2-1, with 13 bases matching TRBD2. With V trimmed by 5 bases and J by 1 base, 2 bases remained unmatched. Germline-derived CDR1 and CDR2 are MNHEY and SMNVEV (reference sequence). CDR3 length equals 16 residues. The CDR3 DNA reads TGTGCCAGCAGTAGGACTAGCGGGGGTTCCTACAATGAGCAGTTCTTC. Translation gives CASSRTSGGSYNEQFF.